Presented here are 24 T cell receptor beta chains from one specimen sequenced in a study of somatic mutations in cytotoxic T cells in rheumatoid arthritis. Using immunoSEQ multiplex PCR, the repertoire was profiled, and TCRdb retains in-frame clones only, with some absent. This sample has tens of thousands of clones, with 70% to 85% found just once. The specimen was CD8+ T cells sorted from blood. The receptors originated from a middle-aged man in good health.

This clone was found a few times. This chain joins TRBV25-1 and TRBJ1-2; D unresolved. The CDR3 is 13 residues long. V was clipped by 4 bases and J by 4 bases, with 10 bases between them. In germline, CDR1 is MGHDK, CDR2 SYGVNS. As DNA, the CDR3 is TGTGCCAGCAGTGTAACAGACCGCTATGGCTACACCTTC. Its protein is CASSVTDRYGYTF.

This chain connects TRBV27 to TRBJ2-1; weak D call: TRBD1 (5 bases). V lost 8 bases and J 4 bases, leaving 18 bases between the germline ends. The germline V gene has CDR1 MNHEY and CDR2 SMNVEV (reference sequence). This CDR3 is 15 amino acids long. The CDR3: CASRPLGQIYNEQFF. The CDR3 nucleotides read TGTGCCAGCCGCCCCCTTGGACAAATTTACAATGAGCAGTTCTTC.

CDR3 in amino acids: CASSQERILVLRDNEQFF. CDR3 bases: TGCGCCAGCAGCCAAGAGAGGATTCTAGTATTGCGAGACAATGAGCAGTTCTTC. The V and J genes are TRBV4-1 and TRBJ2-1; D gene ambiguous. The V gene's germline CDR1 is MGHRA and CDR2 YSYEKL. The V end was cut by 0 bases, the J end by 5 bases, with 20 bases between. This CDR3 contains 18 residues.

V usage is TRBV2 and J usage is TRBJ2-4, with unresolved D. The germline V and J ends were trimmed by 9 bases and 1 base, with 16 bases remaining between them. Germline V gene lookup returns CDR1 SNHLY and CDR2 FYNNEI. The CDR3 runs to 15 residues. The CDR3 spells CASRWSQEAKNIQYF. CDR3 nucleotides: TGTGCCAGTAGGTGGAGCCAGGAGGCCAAAAACATTCAGTACTTC.

The DNA of the CDR3 is TGTGCCAGCAGTGAAGCACCCTATCAGCCCCAGCATTTT. This gives the protein CASSEAPYQPQHF. This chain joins TRBV6-1 and TRBJ1-5; no clear D. V gave up 0 bases and J gave up 5 bases, with 5 bases separating them. Germline values: CDR1 MNHNS, CDR2 SASEGT. The CDR3 totals 13 residues.

The CDR3 DNA sequence: TGTGCCAGCAGTCCAGGGACGGGCGAGCAGTACTTC. Translated, it gives CASSPGTGEQYF. J is TRBJ2-7 and V is TRBV14; either TRBD1 or TRBD2 may fit D (5 bases each). Trimming took 6 bases from V and 6 from J, leaving 12 bases between them. This CDR3 has 12 amino acids. The germline CDR1 and CDR2 sequences are SGHDN and FVKESK. The complete variable domain, with remaining parts taken from reference TRBV14 and TRBJ2-7, reads EAGVTQFPSHSVIEKGQTVTLRCDPISGHDNLYWYRRVMGKEIKFLLHFVKESKQDESGMPNNRFLAERTGGTYSTLKVQPAELEDSGVYFCASSPGTGEQYFGPGTRLTVT.

The chain joins TRBV30 to TRBJ2-7, with 14 bases fitting TRBD2. CDR1 and CDR2 from the germline V gene are GTSNPN and SVGIG (reference sequence). The junction had 6 bases not matched to a gene; V was cut back by 5 bases and J by 6 bases. This CDR3 is 14 amino acids long. CDR3 in amino acids: CAWDAGTSGGEQYF. For the CDR3, the DNA is TGTGCCTGGGATGCCGGGACTAGCGGGGGCGAGCAGTACTTC.

This clone was counted once. This chain uses TRBV11-2 with TRBJ2-7; D remains unclear. V gave up 0 bases and J gave up 4 bases, with 4 bases separating them. Germline assignment: CDR1 SGHAT and CDR2 FQNNGV. The CDR3 is made up of 12 amino acids. CDR3: CASSLEGYEQYF. CDR3 coding DNA: TGTGCCAGCAGCTTAGAAGGGTACGAGCAGTACTTC. Using reference TRBV11-2 and TRBJ2-7 for the parts outside the CDR3, the full variable domain is EAGVAQSPRYKIIEKRQSVAFWCNPISGHATLYWYQQILGQGPKLLIQFQNNGVVDDSQLPKDRFSAERLKGVDSTLKIQPAKLEDSAVYLCASSLEGYEQYFGPGTRLTVT.

This chain uses TRBV7-9 with TRBJ2-1, with D possibly being TRBD2 (6 bases). The CDR3 is made up of 12 amino acids. Germline CDR1 and CDR2: SEHNR and FQNEAQ (reference sequence). The ends were cut back, 5 bases at V and 5 bases at J, with 7 bases in the middle. The CDR3, as DNA: TGTGCCAGCAGCAGACTAGACAATGAGCAGTTCTTC. It is translated as CASSRLDNEQFF.

Turning to this clone: The same CDR3 also results from other DNA sequences found in this sample. V is TRBV28 and J is TRBJ2-1; no clear D gene. The CDR3 is 11 amino acids. The V end was cut by 2 bases, the J end by 6 bases, with 2 bases between. Germline V lookup: CDR1 MDHEN, CDR2 SYDVKM. CDR3 in DNA: TGTGCCAGCAGTTTAGGCAATGAGCAGTTCTTC. This codes for CASSLGNEQFF. Based on the CDR3 plus reference TRBV28 and TRBJ2-1, the full variable domain is DVKVTQSSRYLVKRTGEKVFLECVQDMDHENMFWYRQDPGLGLRLIYFSYDVKMKEKGDIPEGYSVSREKKERFSLILESASTNQTSMYLCASSLGNEQFFGPGTRLTVL.

This chain links TRBV9 with TRBJ2-1; D is ambiguous. This CDR3 has 18 amino acids. V was trimmed by 3 bases and J by 6 bases, leaving 25 bases between them. The germline CDR1 and CDR2 sequences are SGDLS and YYNGEE. Here the CDR3 DNA reads TGTGCCAGCAGCGGCGATGGAAGGCTGGGAATGTCAGTCAATGAGCAGTTCTTC. Its protein product is CASSGDGRLGMSVNEQFF. Drawing the rest from reference TRBV9 and TRBJ2-1, the complete variable domain is DSGVTQTPKHLITATGQRVTLRCSPRSGDLSVYWYQQSLDQGLQFLIQYYNGEERAKGNILERFSAQQFPDLHSELNLSSLELGDSALYFCASSGDGRLGMSVNEQFFGPGTRLTVL.

The rearrangement links TRBV7-8 to TRBJ2-2; tentative D call: TRBD2 (5 bases). V shed 3 bases and J shed 5 bases, with 19 bases lying between them. This CDR3 comprises 17 residues. Germline V gives CDR1 SGHVS, CDR2 FQNEAQ. This CDR3 is CASSFDSESSGTGELFF. The CDR3 DNA follows: TGTGCCAGCAGCTTTGATTCCGAGAGTTCGGGGACCGGGGAGCTGTTTTTT.

The rearrangement links TRBV2 to TRBJ1-5; TRBD1 matches 12 bases. Trimming removed 6 bases from V and 4 bases from J; junction bases left unmatched: 10. This CDR3 comprises 17 residues. Germline loops: CDR1 SNHLY, CDR2 FYNNEI. CDR3 nucleotides: TGTGCCAGCAGCCTCCCGGGACAGGGGGCCATAAATCAGCCCCAGCATTTT. Protein product: CASSLPGQGAINQPQHF.

The rearrangement uses TRBV4-2 and TRBJ2-7, with 11 bases matching TRBD2. Per germline, CDR1 LGHNA and CDR2 YNFKEQ. The CDR3 is 16 residues long. The V segment lost 1 base and the J segment 2 bases; nucleotides outside the gene matches: 4. CDR3: CASSQAELAGAYEQYF. CDR3 bases: TGTGCCAGCAGCCAAGCGGAACTAGCGGGAGCCTACGAGCAGTACTTC.

This chain connects TRBV27 to TRBJ2-5; 9 bases line up with TRBD1. Germline V gene data show CDR1 as MNHEY and CDR2 as SMNVEV (reference sequence). This CDR3 contains 14 residues. Germline trimming cut 5 bases from V and 4 bases from J; bases unmatched to any gene: 5. CDR3 residues: CASSLDRGGETQYF. CDR3 bases: TGTGCCAGCAGTCTAGACAGGGGGGGAGAGACCCAGTACTTC.

This clone was counted once. This chain connects TRBV28 to TRBJ1-3; 7 nucleotides agree with TRBD1. Trimming cost V 3 bases and J 3 bases; bases outside gene matches: 11. Germline CDR1 is MDHEN and CDR2 is SYDVKM. The CDR3 runs to 17 residues. The CDR3 region has the DNA TGTGCCAGCAGTTTTATCGAGACAGGGCTAGGTGGAAACACCATATATTTT. Protein product: CASSFIETGLGGNTIYF.

This clone is labeled as large. The chain has TRBV5-1 and TRBJ2-3; the match to TRBD2 covers 7 bases. Germline CDR1 is SGHRS and CDR2 is YFSETQ. This CDR3 spans 15 amino acids. Germline trimming cut 0 bases from V and 2 bases from J; bases unmatched to any gene: 3. The CDR3 here is CASSLGAGDTDTQYF. The DNA of the CDR3 is TGCGCCAGCAGCTTGGGGGCGGGGGACACAGATACGCAGTATTTT.

This chain uses TRBV28 with TRBJ2-6; D tentatively fits TRBD1 or TRBD2 (5 bases each). V lost 3 bases and J 0 bases, leaving 9 bases between the germline ends. This CDR3 has 16 amino acids. Germline V CDR1 and CDR2: MDHEN, SYDVKM. The CDR3 protein is CASSLGEPSGANVLTF. In nucleotides, the CDR3 is TGTGCCAGCAGTTTGGGGGAACCCTCTGGGGCCAACGTCCTGACTTTC.

The rearrangement links TRBV11-1 to TRBJ2-3, with 7 bases fitting TRBD1. The V and J ends lost 5 bases and 4 bases, in that order; junction bases with no gene match: 6. The CDR3 contains 14 residues. Germline loops: CDR1 SGHAT, CDR2 FQDESV (reference sequence). Here the CDR3 DNA reads TGTGCCAGCAGCCGCAGGGGGAACGCAGATACGCAGTATTTT. Amino acids: CASSRRGNADTQYF. The whole variable domain, remainder taken from reference TRBV11-1 and TRBJ2-3, is EAEVAQSPRYKITEKSQAVAFWCDPISGHATLYWYRQILGQGPELLVQFQDESVVDDSQLPKDRFSAERLKGVDSTLKIQPAELGDSAMYLCASSRRGNADTQYFGPGTRLTVL.

The chain uses TRBV4-1 and TRBJ2-5; 9 bases map to TRBD2. Per germline, CDR1 MGHRA and CDR2 YSYEKL. Unmatched junction bases numbered 12, after V lost 6 bases and J lost 4 bases. CDR3 length equals 16 residues. CDR3 region: CASSRGVAGDGETQYF. As DNA, the CDR3 is TGCGCCAGCAGTAGGGGAGTAGCGGGAGATGGAGAGACCCAGTACTTC.

This clone has just a few counts. V usage is TRBV9 and J usage is TRBJ1-1, with D possibly being TRBD1 (5 bases). Per the germline V gene, CDR1 is SGDLS and CDR2 is YYNGEE. The length of the CDR3 is 13 residues. The V end was cut by 4 bases, the J end by 7 bases, with 14 bases between. The DNA of the CDR3 is TGTGCCAGCAGCCCTCGGGACCGGAATGAAGCTTTCTTT. Its protein is CASSPRDRNEAFF.

This chain links TRBV28 with TRBJ2-7; possibly TRBD2 for D (5 bases). V gave up 5 bases and J gave up 4 bases, with 12 bases separating them. CDR1 is MDHEN and CDR2 is SYDVKM in the germline V gene. The CDR3 runs 13 residues. The CDR3 here is CASSPSFIYEQYF. CDR3 coding DNA: TGTGCCAGCAGTCCTAGCTTCATTTACGAGCAGTACTTC.

The V call is TRBV5-1, the J call TRBJ2-3; 7 positions match TRBD1. V lost 3 bases and J lost 3; bases outside the gene matches: 10. The CDR3 sequence is 16 residues long. The germline gives CDR1 SGHRS, CDR2 YFSETQ. The CDR3 coding sequence is TGCGCCAGCAGCTATACATTCGGGACAGAGACAGATACGCAGTATTTT. As protein: CASSYTFGTETDTQYF.

V and J are TRBV4-2 and TRBJ1-1; D gene uncertain. The CDR3 spans 14 residues. Germline CDR1 LGHNA, CDR2 YNFKEQ. Trimming shortened V by 0 bases and J by 6 bases, and 11 bases separated the two germline ends. The CDR3 reads CASSQETRPPEAFF. DNA of the CDR3: TGTGCCAGCAGCCAAGAGACACGACCCCCTGAAGCTTTCTTT.